This T cell receptor beta chain was sequenced in a study of response to subunit inactivated influenza vaccine. Whole-study results and caveats: With each seasonal influenza vaccination, the authors suggested, few new T cells are recruited.

TCRdb analysed the RT-PCR reads with MiXCR anew, one entry per CDR3 protein. The table lists around 540,000 distinct CDR3 sequences, about 11% of them singletons. This clonotype was seen many times. Antigen unknown. The germline V gene has CDR1 DFQATT and CDR2 SNEGSKA (reference sequence). This CDR3 contains 14 residues. V was shortened by 3 bases and J by 9 bases, with 18 bases between the two germline ends. The TCR sequence derives from a man aged 50-60 years who received an inactivated influenza vaccine. The chain employs TRBV20-1 and TRBJ2-1; D is perhaps TRBD2 (6 bases). Sequenced material: PBMCs from blood, taken on the day of vaccination. CDR3 DNA sequence: TGCAGTGCTAGTCGTACTAGCTTCGGAAGTGAGCAGTTCTTC. Amino acids: CSASRTSFGSEQFF.